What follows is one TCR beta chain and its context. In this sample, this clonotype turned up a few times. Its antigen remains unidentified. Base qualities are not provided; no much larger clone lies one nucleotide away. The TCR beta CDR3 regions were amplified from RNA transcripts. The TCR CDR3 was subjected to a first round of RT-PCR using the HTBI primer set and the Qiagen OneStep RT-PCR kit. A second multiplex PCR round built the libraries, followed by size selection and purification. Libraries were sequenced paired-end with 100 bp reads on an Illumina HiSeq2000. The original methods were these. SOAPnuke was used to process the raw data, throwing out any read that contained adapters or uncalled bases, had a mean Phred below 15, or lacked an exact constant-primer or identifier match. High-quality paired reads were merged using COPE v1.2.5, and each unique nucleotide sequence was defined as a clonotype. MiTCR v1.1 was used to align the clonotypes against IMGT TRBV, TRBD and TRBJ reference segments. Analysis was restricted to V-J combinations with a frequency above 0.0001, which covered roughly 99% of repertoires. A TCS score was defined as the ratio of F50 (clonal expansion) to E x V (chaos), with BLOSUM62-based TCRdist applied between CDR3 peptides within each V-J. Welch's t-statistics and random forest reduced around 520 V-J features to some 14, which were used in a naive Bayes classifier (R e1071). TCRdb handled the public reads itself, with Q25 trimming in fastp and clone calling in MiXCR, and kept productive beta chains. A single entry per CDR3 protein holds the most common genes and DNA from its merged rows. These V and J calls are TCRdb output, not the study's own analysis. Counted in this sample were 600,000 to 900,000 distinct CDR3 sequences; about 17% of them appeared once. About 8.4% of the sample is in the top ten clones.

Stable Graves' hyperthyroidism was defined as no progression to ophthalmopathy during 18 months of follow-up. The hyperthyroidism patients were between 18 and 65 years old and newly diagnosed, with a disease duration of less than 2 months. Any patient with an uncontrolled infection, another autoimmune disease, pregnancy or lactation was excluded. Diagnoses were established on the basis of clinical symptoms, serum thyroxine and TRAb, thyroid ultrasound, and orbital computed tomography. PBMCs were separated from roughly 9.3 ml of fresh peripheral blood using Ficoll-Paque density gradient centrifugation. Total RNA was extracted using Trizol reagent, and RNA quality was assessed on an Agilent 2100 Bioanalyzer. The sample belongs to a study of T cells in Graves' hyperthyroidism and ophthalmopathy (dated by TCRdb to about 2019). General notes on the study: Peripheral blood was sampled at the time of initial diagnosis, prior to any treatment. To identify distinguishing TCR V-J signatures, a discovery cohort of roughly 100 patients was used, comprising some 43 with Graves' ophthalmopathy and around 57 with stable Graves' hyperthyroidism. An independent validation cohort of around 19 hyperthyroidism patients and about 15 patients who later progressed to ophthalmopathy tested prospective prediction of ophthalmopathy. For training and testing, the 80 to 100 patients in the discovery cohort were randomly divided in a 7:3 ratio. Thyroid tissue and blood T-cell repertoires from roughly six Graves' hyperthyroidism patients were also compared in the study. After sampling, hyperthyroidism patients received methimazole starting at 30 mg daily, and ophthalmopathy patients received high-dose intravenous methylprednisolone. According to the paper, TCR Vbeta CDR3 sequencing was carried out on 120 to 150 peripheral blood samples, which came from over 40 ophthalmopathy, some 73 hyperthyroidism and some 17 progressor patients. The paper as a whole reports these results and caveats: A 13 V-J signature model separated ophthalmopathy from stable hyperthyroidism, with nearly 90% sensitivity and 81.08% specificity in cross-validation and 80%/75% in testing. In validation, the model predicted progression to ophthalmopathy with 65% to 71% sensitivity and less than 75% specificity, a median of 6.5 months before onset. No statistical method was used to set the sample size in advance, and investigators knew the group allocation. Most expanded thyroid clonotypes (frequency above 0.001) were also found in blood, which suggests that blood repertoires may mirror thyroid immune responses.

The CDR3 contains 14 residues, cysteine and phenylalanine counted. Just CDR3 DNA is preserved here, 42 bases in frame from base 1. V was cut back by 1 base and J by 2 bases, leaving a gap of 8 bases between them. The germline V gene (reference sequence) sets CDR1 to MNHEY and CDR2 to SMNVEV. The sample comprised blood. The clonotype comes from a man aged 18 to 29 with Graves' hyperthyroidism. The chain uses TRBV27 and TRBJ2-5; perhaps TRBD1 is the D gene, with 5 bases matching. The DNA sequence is TGTGCCAGCAGTTTATTGACAGAACAAGAGACCCAGTACTTC. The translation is CASSLLTEQETQYF.